This TCR beta chain was captured by sequencing in a study of response to subunit inactivated influenza vaccine. The CDR3 runs to 18 residues. V was clipped by 3 bases and J by 2 bases; unmatched bases: 7. CDR1 and CDR2 (germline): LGHNA, YSLEER. TCRdb re-called the RT-PCR reads through MiXCR, storing one row per CDR3 protein. The sample includes 700,000 to 900,000 distinct CDR3 sequences, 21% of them seen just once. The source is a man aged 45-65 years who received an inactivated influenza vaccine. The rearrangement uses TRBV4-3 and TRBJ2-3, with 14 nucleotides matching TRBD2. Sequencing used PBMCs from blood, obtained around 5 days after vaccination. The chain's CDR3 is CASSHYGTSGGSTDTQYF. In DNA, the CDR3 is TGCGCCAGCAGCCATTACGGGACTAGCGGGGGTTCCACAGATACGCAGTATTTT.